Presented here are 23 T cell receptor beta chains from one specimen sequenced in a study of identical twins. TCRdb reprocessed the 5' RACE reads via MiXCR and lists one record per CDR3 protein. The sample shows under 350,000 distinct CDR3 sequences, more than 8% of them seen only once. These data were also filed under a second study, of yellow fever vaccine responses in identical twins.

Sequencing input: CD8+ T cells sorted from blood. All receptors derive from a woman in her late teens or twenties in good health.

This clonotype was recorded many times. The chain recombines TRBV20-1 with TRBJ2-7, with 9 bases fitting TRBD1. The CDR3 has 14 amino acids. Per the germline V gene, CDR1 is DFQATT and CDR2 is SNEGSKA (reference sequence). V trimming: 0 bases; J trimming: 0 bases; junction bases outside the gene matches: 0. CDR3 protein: CSAREQGASYEQYF. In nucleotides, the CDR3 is TGCAGTGCTAGAGAACAGGGGGCCTCCTACGAGCAGTACTTC.

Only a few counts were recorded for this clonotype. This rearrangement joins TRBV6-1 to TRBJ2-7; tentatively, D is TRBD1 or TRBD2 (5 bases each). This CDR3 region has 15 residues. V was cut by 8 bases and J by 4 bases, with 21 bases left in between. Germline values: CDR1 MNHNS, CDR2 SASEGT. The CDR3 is CASCQRAGATYEQYF. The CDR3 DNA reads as TGTGCCAGCTGCCAGAGAGCCGGGGCAACTTACGAGCAGTACTTC.

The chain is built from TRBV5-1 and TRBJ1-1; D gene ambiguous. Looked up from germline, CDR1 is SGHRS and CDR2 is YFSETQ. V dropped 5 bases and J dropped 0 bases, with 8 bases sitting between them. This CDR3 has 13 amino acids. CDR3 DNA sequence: TGCGCCAGCAGAATCGGGTTGAACACTGAAGCTTTCTTT. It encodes CASRIGLNTEAFF.

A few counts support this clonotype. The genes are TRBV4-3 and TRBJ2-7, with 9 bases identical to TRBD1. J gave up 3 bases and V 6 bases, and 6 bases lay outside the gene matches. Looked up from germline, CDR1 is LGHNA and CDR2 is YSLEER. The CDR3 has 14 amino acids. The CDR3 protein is CASRGTGCNYEQYF. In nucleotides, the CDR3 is TGCGCCAGCAGGGGGACAGGGTGCAACTACGAGCAGTACTTC.

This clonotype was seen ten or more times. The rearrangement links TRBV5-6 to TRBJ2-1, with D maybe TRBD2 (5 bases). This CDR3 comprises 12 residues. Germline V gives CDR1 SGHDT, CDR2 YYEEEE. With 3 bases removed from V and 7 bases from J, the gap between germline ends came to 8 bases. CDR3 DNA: TGTGCCAGCAGCTCACGGGAAAATGAGCAGTTCTTC. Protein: CASSSRENEQFF.

The CDR3: CASSLFQLAGEETQYF. The CDR3 DNA sequence: TGTGCCAGCAGTTTGTTCCAGCTAGCGGGGGAAGAGACCCAGTACTTC. This chain joins TRBV28 and TRBJ2-5; 10 bases line up with TRBD2. This CDR3 contains 16 residues. Germline assignment: CDR1 MDHEN and CDR2 SYDVKM. V gave up 3 bases and J gave up 3 bases; unmatched junction bases: 7.

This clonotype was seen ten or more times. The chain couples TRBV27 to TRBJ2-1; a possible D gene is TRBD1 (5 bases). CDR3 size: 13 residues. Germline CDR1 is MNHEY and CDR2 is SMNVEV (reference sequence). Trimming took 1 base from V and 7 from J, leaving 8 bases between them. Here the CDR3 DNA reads TGTGCCAGCAGTTTATTCAGGGAAAATGAGCAGTTCTTC. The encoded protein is CASSLFRENEQFF.

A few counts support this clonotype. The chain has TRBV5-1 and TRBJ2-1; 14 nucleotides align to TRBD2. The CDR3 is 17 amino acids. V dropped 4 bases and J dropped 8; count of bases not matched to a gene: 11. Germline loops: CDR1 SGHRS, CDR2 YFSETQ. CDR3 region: CASSRGTSGSLGDEQFF. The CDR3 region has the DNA TGCGCCAGCAGCCGGGGGACTAGCGGGAGTCTAGGCGATGAGCAGTTCTTC.

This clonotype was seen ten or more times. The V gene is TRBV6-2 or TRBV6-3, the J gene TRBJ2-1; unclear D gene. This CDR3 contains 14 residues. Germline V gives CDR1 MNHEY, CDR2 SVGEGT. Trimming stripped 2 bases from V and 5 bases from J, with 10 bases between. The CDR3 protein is CASSYPRDDNEQFF. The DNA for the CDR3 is TGTGCCAGCAGTTACCCCCGAGATGACAATGAGCAGTTCTTC.

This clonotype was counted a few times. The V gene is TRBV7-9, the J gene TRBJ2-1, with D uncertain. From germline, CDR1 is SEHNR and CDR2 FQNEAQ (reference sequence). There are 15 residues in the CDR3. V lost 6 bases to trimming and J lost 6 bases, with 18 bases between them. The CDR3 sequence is CASSRAPLGFNEQFF. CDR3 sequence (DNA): TGTGCCAGCAGTCGGGCCCCCCTGGGCTTCAATGAGCAGTTCTTC. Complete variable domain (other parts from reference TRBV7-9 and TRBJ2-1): DTGVSQNPRHKITKRGQNVTFRCDPISEHNRLYWYRQTLGQGPEFLTYFQNEAQLEKSRLLSDRFSAERPKGSFSTLEIQRTEQGDSAMYLCASSRAPLGFNEQFFGPGTRLTVL.

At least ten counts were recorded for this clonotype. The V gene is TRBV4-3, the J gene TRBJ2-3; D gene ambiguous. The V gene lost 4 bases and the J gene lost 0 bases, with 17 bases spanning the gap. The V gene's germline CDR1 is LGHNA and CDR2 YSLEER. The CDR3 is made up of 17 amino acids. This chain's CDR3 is CASSPRPSLTSTDTQYF. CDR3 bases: TGCGCCAGCAGCCCTAGGCCGTCCCTAACTAGCACAGATACGCAGTATTTT.

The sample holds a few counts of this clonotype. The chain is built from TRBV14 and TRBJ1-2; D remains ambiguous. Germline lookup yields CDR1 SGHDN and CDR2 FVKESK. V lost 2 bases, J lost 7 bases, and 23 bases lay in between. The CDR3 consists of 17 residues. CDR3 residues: CASSQYQPLRPESGYTF. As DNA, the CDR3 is TGTGCCAGCAGCCAATACCAGCCCCTCCGCCCGGAGTCTGGCTACACCTTC.

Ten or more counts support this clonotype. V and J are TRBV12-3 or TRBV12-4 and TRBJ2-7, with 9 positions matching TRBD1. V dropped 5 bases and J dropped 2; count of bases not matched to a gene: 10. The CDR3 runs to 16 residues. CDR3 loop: CASSGAYTGGPYEQYF. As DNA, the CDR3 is TGTGCCAGCAGTGGCGCTTATACAGGGGGCCCCTACGAGCAGTACTTC.

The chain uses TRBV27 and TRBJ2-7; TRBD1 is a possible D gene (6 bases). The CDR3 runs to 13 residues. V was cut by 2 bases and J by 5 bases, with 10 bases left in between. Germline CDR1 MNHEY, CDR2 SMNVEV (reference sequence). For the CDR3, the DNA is TGTGCCAGCAGTTTAACCAGGGGCCACGAGCAGTACTTC. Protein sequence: CASSLTRGHEQYF.

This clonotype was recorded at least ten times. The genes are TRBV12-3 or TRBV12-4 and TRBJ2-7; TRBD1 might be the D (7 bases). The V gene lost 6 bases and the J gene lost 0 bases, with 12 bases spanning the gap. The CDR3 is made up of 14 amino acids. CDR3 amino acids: CASSQGGRSYEQYF. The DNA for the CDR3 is TGTGCCAGCAGCCAGGGGGGTCGCTCCTACGAGCAGTACTTC.

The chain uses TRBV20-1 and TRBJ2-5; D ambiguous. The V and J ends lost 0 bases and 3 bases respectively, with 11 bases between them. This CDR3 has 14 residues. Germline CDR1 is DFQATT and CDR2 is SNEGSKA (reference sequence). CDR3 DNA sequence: TGCAGTGCTAGAGACTTAGAGGTGGAAGAGACCCAGTACTTC. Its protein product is CSARDLEVEETQYF.

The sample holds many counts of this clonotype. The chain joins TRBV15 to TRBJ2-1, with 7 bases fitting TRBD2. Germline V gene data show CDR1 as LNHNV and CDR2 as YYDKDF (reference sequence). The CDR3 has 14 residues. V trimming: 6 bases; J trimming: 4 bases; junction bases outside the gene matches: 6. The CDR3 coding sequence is TGTGCCACCAGGCCGGGACTACTATACAATGAGCAGTTCTTC. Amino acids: CATRPGLLYNEQFF.

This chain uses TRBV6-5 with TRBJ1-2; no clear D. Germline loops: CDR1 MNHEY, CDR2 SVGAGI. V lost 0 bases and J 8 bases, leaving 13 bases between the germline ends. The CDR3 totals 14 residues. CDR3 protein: CASSYSVEGGGYTF. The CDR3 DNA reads TGTGCCAGCAGTTACTCGGTGGAGGGCGGCGGCTACACCTTC.

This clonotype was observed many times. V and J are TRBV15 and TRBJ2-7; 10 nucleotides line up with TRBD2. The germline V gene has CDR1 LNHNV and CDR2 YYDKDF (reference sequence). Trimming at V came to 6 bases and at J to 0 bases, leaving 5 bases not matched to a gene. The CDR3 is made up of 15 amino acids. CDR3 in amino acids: CATSPGTSDSYEQYF. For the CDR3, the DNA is TGTGCCACCAGTCCCGGGACTAGCGACTCCTACGAGCAGTACTTC.

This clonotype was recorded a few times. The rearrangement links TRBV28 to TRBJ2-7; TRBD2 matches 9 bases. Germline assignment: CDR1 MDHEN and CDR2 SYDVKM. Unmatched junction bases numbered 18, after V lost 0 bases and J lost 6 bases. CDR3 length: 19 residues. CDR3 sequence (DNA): TGTGCCAGCAGTTTATGCGAGGAGGAGACTAGCGGTGTCTCGTGCGAGCAGTACTTC. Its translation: CASSLCEEETSGVSCEQYF.

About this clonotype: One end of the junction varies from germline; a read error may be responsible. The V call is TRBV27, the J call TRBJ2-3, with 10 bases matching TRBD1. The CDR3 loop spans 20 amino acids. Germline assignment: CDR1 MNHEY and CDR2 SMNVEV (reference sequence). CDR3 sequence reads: CASSLTIPGQGPSSTDTHYF. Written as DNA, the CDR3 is TGTGCCAGCAGTTTAACCATACCGGGACAGGGGCCCTCTAGCACAGATACGCATTATTTT.

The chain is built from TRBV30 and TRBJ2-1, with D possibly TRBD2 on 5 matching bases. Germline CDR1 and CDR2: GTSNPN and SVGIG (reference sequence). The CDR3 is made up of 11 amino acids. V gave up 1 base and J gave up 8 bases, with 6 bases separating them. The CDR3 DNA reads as TGTGCCTGGAGTGCTAGCCATGAGCAGTTCTTC. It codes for CAWSASHEQFF.

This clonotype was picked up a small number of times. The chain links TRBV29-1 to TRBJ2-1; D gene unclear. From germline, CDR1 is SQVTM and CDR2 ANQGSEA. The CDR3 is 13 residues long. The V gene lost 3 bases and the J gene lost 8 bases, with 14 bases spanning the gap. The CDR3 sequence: CSVDLAPLDEQFF. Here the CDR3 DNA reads TGCAGCGTTGACTTAGCACCTTTGGATGAGCAGTTCTTC.